This T cell receptor beta chain was profiled in a study of vaccination and CD4 T cells after COVID-19. General study findings and limits: Detection of a median around 86% of reactive clones in convalescent patients was confined to the period after vaccination.

In regard to this clonotype: The antigen remains undetermined.

Described treatment: approximately nine-day PBMC culture with coronavirus spike peptide pools or control peptides (ViraFEST assay). Trimming shortened V by 5 bases and J by 4 bases, and 15 bases separated the two germline ends. Germline loops: CDR1 MGHDK, CDR2 SYGVNS. The CDR3 spans 15 residues. With the Oncomine TCR Beta short-read assay, DNA from cultured CD4+ T cells was sequenced. Via MiXCR, TCRdb re-called the PCR reads, giving one row per CDR3 protein. This sample carries 10,000 to 15,000 distinct CDR3 sequences, roughly 60% of them seen once, and the ten largest clones take roughly 11%. The sequence came from a human donor who had recovered from COVID-19. Input material: CD4+ T cells from blood, cultured in vitro. The gene calls are TRBV25-1 and TRBJ1-3; D may be TRBD1 (6 bases). In DNA form, the CDR3 reads TGTGCCAGCAGTATTGGGGGGCAGAGAGGAAACACCATATATTTT. Translation gives CASSIGGQRGNTIYF.